One sample yielded the 14 T cell receptor beta chains listed below, sequenced in a study of CD8+CD57+ T cells in acquired aplastic anemia (dated by TCRdb to 2016 to 2018). Sequencing used an Illumina HiSeq 2000. Profiling of TCR beta VDJ combinations and CDR3 sequences used genomic DNA as the template. Using fastp trimming at Q25 and MiXCR clonotype assembly, TCRdb reanalyzed the public sequencing data and kept in-frame beta chains. For every CDR3 protein sequence, its rows merge into one entry that carries the most common genes and DNA. The sample table contains around 430,000 distinct CDR3 sequences; only one count was recorded for roughly a third of them. Clones ranked in the top ten supply less than 0.85% of the sample. Patients chosen for sequencing had shown expansion of CD8+CD57+ cells by flow cytometry. The sample was sorted CD4+, CD8+, or CD8+CD57+ T cells (not recorded which) from PBMCs. All receptors derive from a human donor with aplastic anemia.

This clonotype was recorded only once. A clone one base away is much larger, so this may be a read error. J is TRBJ2-7 and V is TRBV9; 7 positions agree with TRBD2. The CDR3 sequence is 14 residues long. The germline V gene has CDR1 SGDLS and CDR2 YYNGEE. The CDR3 reads CAGSVEAGEVEQYF. In DNA, the CDR3 is TGTGCCGGCAGCGTAGAGGCGGGAGAAGTCGAGCAGTACTTC.

This clonotype came up a few times. The gene calls are TRBV11-2 and TRBJ2-3; weak D call: TRBD2 (5 bases). The germline V and J ends were trimmed by 0 bases and 4 bases, with 14 bases remaining between them. This CDR3 is built from 16 residues. Germline CDR1 SGHAT, CDR2 FQNNGV. CDR3 DNA: TGTGCCAGCAGCTTAGATTCTGGCGCCGGGGCAGATACGCAGTATTTT. Amino acid sequence: CASSLDSGAGADTQYF. The variable domain in full, with the rest retrieved from reference TRBV11-2 and TRBJ2-3, is EAGVAQSPRYKIIEKRQSVAFWCNPISGHATLYWYQQILGQGPKLLIQFQNNGVVDDSQLPKDRFSAERLKGVDSTLKIQPAKLEDSAVYLCASSLDSGAGADTQYFGPGTRLTVL.

In this sample, this clonotype turned up many times. V usage is TRBV13 and J usage is TRBJ2-5, with TRBD2 identical over 9 bases. The CDR3 spans 15 residues. The germline V gene encodes CDR1 PRHDT and CDR2 FYEKMQ (reference sequence). The V gene end was trimmed by 1 base and the J gene end by 5 bases; junction bases not matched to a gene: 5. CDR3: CASSLVGSGSETQYF. Written as DNA, the CDR3 is TGTGCCAGCAGCTTAGTAGGTAGCGGGAGTGAGACCCAGTACTTC.

There are a few counts of this clonotype. The junction shows a germline mismatch at one end, possibly a read error. The chain carries TRBV10-3 and TRBJ2-7; TRBD2 matches at 8 bases. The germline gives CDR1 ENHRY, CDR2 SYGVKD. CDR3 length: 17 residues. CDR3 sequence: CASSLVGRGISSYEQYF. CDR3 DNA sequence: TGTGCCAGCAGTTTGGTCGGGAGGGGGATAAGCTCCTACGAGCAGTACTTC.

Notes on this clonotype: A read error may account for a junction end that differs from germline. This chain links TRBV9 with TRBJ2-7, with 8 positions matching TRBD2. The CDR3 contains 14 residues. CDR1 and CDR2 from the germline V gene are SGDLS and YYNGEE. The CDR3 reads CASSGRGVPYEQCF. CDR3 DNA: TGTGCCAGCAGCGGGCGGGGGGTTCCCTACGAGCAGTGCTTC.

The chain uses TRBV5-7 and TRBJ1-4; no reliable D call. TRBV5-7 is an ORF, with its function uncertain. Trimming left V 5 bases short and J 2 bases short, with 10 bases between. This CDR3 spans 14 amino acids. CDR3 sequence reads: CASRLPKTNEKLFF. The CDR3 region has the DNA TGTGCCAGCAGACTACCAAAGACTAATGAAAAACTGTTTTTT.

As concerns this clonotype: Given the absence of the conserved phenylalanine or tryptophan at the CDR3 end, a read error is likely. The chain carries TRBV6-1 and TRBJ1-6, with D possibly being TRBD1 (5 bases). This CDR3 has 12 residues. Per germline, CDR1 MNHNS and CDR2 SASEGT. V was shortened by 6 bases and J by 14 bases, with 14 bases between the two germline ends. The CDR3: CASSHPEGSLHL. CDR3 bases: TGTGCCAGCAGCCACCCTGAGGGGTCCCTCCACCTT.

This clonotype has more than one count but fewer than ten. At one end the junction does not follow the germline gene, possibly because of a read error. This chain uses TRBV5-1 with TRBJ2-1; 9 bases line up with TRBD2. Germline values: CDR1 SGHRS, CDR2 YFSETQ. The CDR3 contains 16 residues. CDR3 region: CASSLGSGGPYSEQFF. The CDR3 DNA sequence: TGCGCCAGCAGCTTGGGTAGCGGGGGCCCTTACAGTGAGCAGTTCTTC.

This clonotype showed up many times. The CDR3 nucleotides read TGTGCCATCAAAGGGCCAGGGACTAGCACAGATACGCAGTATTTT. Translated: CAIKGPGTSTDTQYF. The V call is TRBV10-3, the J call TRBJ2-3, with a weak D call TRBD2 (6 bases). Per germline, CDR1 ENHRY and CDR2 SYGVKD. The CDR3 loop spans 15 amino acids. Trimming left V 7 bases short and J 0 bases short, with 14 bases between.

A word on this clonotype: This clone may be a read error of a much larger clone one base away. The conserved phenylalanine or tryptophan normally closing the CDR3 is absent here, so this likely arose from a read error. The chain links TRBV20-1 to TRBJ1-2; 12 nucleotides align to TRBD1. The CDR3 covers 14 residues. CDR1 is DFQATT, CDR2 SNEGSKA, per germline (reference sequence). V gave up 3 bases and J gave up 5 bases; unmatched junction bases: 4. The DNA of the CDR3 is TGCAGTGCTAGGGGGACAGGGGGCGCTTATGGCTACACCCTC. It specifies CSARGTGGAYGYTL.

Regarding this clonotype: A much larger clonotype is one base distant, so this may be a read error. V usage is TRBV7-8 and J usage is TRBJ2-5, with 12 nucleotides matching TRBD2. The CDR3 has 16 amino acids. Per germline, CDR1 SGHVS and CDR2 FQNEAQ. The CDR3: CASSLLAGGAQGTQYF. In DNA, the CDR3 is TGTGCCAGCAGTCTGCTAGCGGGGGGGGCACAAGGGACCCAGTACTTC.

This clonotype appeared many times. The gene calls are TRBV2 and TRBJ1-5; TRBD1 matches 8 bases. Germline CDR1 SNHLY, CDR2 FYNNEI. The CDR3 has 16 residues. V shed 6 bases, J shed 7 bases, and the junction held 14 bases outside the gene matches. The CDR3 protein is CASSASRTGNGQPQHF. Here the CDR3 DNA reads TGTGCCAGCAGCGCAAGCAGGACAGGGAATGGGCAGCCCCAGCATTTT.

V and J are TRBV5-1 and TRBJ1-1; no firm D call. The germline gives CDR1 SGHRS, CDR2 YFSETQ. This CDR3 has 16 residues. V was trimmed by 2 bases and J by 1 base, leaving 15 bases between them. The CDR3 coding sequence is TGCGCCAGCAGCTTATATCAAGGCATATCGAACACTGAAGCTTTCTTT. Amino acid sequence: CASSLYQGISNTEAFF.

This clonotype was observed at least ten times. The chain has TRBV5-1 and TRBJ2-5; tentative D call: TRBD2 (6 bases). The CDR3 runs to 15 residues. Germline CDR1 SGHRS, CDR2 YFSETQ. V shed 0 bases and J shed 5 bases, with 14 bases lying between them. The CDR3 DNA sequence: TGCGCCAGCAGCTTGGTGGCTAGCGTGGATGAGACCCAGTACTTC. It is translated as CASSLVASVDETQYF.